This T cell receptor (beta chain) emerged from a study of T cells in Graves' hyperthyroidism and ophthalmopathy. Study-wide context: Once the initial diagnosis was made, peripheral blood was obtained before any treatment.

Amplified TCR beta CDR3 regions came from RNA transcripts. During a first-round RT-PCR of the TCR CDR3, the HTBI primer set was used. TCRdb called the multiplex PCR reads again in MiXCR, with one record for every CDR3 protein. Of about 700,000 distinct CDR3 sequences in the sample, roughly 15% are singletons; the top ten hold 10%. This clonotype was detected a few times. The CDR3 loop spans 18 amino acids. Germline CDR1 DFQATT, CDR2 SNEGSKA (reference sequence). J lost 9 bases, V lost 5 bases, and 19 bases had no gene match. Patients aged 18 to 65 had newly diagnosed hyperthyroidism of under 2 months' duration.

This clonotype originated in a woman aged 18-29 years with Graves' hyperthyroidism. J is TRBJ2-1 and V is TRBV20-1; 13 bases are shared with TRBD2. The sequencing input was blood. In nucleotides, the CDR3 is TGCAGTGCTGTTCCGGGACTAGCGGGAAGGATCCCCATCGGTGAGCAGTTCTTC. Translated: CSAVPGLAGRIPIGEQFF.